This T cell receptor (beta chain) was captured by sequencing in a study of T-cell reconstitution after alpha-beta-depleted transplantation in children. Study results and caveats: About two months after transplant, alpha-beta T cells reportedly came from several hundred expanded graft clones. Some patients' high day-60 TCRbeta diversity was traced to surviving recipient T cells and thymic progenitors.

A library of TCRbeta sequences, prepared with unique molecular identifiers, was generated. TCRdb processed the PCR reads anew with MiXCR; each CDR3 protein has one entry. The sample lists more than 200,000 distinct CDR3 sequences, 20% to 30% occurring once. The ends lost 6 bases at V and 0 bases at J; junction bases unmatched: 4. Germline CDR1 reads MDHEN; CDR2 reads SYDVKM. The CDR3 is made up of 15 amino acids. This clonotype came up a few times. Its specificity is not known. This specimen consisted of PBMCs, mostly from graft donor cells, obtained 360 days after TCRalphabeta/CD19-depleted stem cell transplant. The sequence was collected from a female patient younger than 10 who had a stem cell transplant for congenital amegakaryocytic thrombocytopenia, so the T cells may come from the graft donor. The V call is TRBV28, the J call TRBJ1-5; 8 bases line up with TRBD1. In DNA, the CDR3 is TGTGCCAGCAGGCGGACAGGGTTTAGCAATCAGCCCCAGCATTTT. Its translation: CASRRTGFSNQPQHF.